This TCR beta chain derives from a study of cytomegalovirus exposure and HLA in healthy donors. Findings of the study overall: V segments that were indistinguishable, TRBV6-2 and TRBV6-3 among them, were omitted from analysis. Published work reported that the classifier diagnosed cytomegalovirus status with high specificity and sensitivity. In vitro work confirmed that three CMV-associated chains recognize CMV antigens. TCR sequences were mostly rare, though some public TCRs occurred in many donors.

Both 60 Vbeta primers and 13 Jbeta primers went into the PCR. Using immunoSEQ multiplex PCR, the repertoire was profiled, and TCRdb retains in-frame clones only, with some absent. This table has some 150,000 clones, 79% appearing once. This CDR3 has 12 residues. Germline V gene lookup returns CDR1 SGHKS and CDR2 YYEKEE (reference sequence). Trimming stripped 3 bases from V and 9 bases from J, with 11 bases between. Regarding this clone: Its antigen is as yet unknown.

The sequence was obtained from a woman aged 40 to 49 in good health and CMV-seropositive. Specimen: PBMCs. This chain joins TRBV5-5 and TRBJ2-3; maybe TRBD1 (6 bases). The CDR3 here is CASSSGTYTQYF. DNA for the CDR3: TGTGCCAGCAGCTCCGGGACATACACGCAGTATTTT.